These T cell receptor beta chains were read from a single sample in a study of TIL therapy for anti-PD-1-resistant metastatic lung cancer. Measured with immunoSEQ multiplex PCR; TCRdb has only the in-frame clones, and not every one. The sample includes approximately 97,000 clones, 50% to 70% of them seen just once. Material: tumor tissue, obtained at baseline. The receptors here all came from a person aged 25-85 years with non-small cell lung cancer. Both conserved end residues are part of each CDR3. The D gene is left open where the match is weak. The size of a clone is reported for some rows only, either as once, few or many, or as a class for expanded clones.

15 | - | TRBJ2-3 | TRBV11-2 | - | CASSAEILSTDTQYF | TGTGCCAGCAGCGCGGAGATATTGAGCACAGATACGCAGTATTTT
16 | - | TRBJ2-2 | TRBV7-2 | TRBD1 | CASSLQGATNTGELFF | TGTGCCAGCAGCTTACAGGGGGCGACGAACACCGGGGAGCTGTTTTTT
13 | - | TRBJ2-7 | TRBV27 | - | CASGQTVLKEQYF | TGTGCCAGCGGCCAGACAGTTTTAAAAGAGCAGTACTTC
14 | - | TRBJ2-5 | TRBV20-1 | - | CSASWSSLQETQYF | TGCAGTGCTAGTTGGTCTAGCCTCCAAGAGACCCAGTACTTC
16 | once | TRBJ2-4 | TRBV5-4 | TRBD2 | CASSLGRGGRFDIQYF | TGTGCCAGCAGCTTGGGGCGGGGGGGCCGATTTGACATTCAGTACTTC
12 | many | TRBJ1-6 | TRBV5-6 | - | CASSRGGEPLHF | TGTGCCAGCAGTCGGGGGGGAGAGCCCCTCCACTTT
16 | - | TRBJ2-2 | TRBV5-5 | - | CASSSTTGQHTGELFF | TGTGCCAGCAGCTCGACGACAGGACAGCATACCGGGGAGCTGTTTTTT
15 | few | TRBJ1-2 | TRBV6-5 | TRBD1 | CASSYTGDSWYGYTF | TGTGCCAGCAGTTACACAGGGGACAGTTGGTATGGCTACACCTTC
16 | - | TRBJ1-5 | TRBV2 | TRBD1 | CASSDRDRGLNQPQHF | TGTGCCAGCAGTGATCGGGACAGGGGACTTAATCAGCCCCAGCATTTT
15 | - | TRBJ2-7 | TRBV5-4 | - | CASSFHRGNMNEQYF | TGTGCCAGCAGCTTTCACCGCGGGAATATGAACGAGCAGTACTTC
13 | - | TRBJ1-2 | TRBV3-1/TRBV3-2 | - | CASSQVLLYGYTF | TGTGCCAGCAGCCAAGTTCTGCTCTATGGCTACACCTTC
11 | - | TRBJ2-1 | TRBV13 | - | CASSHSEEQFF | TGTGCCAGCAGCCACTCAGAGGAGCAGTTCTTC
13 | few | TRBJ2-7 | TRBV24-1 | TRBD1 | CATIPGTGDEQYF | TGTGCCACCATTCCCGGGACAGGAGACGAGCAGTACTTC
13 | - | TRBJ2-2 | TRBV12-3/TRBV12-4 | - | CASSLEPGGELFF | TGTGCCAGCAGTTTAGAACCGGGCGGGGAGCTGTTTTTT
16 | - | TRBJ2-5 | TRBV7-2 | TRBD2 | CASSPPGLGLKETQYF | TGTGCCAGCAGCCCACCGGGACTAGGATTAAAAGAGACCCAGTACTTC
16 | - | TRBJ2-3 | TRBV29-1 | - | CSVEDGGPLGTDTQYF | TGCAGCGTTGAAGATGGGGGTCCGCTAGGCACAGATACGCAGTATTTT
14 | - | TRBJ1-5 | TRBV3-1/TRBV3-2 | - | CASSHIGRDQPQHF | TGTGCCAGCAGCCATATCGGACGGGATCAGCCCCAGCATTTT
15 | - | TRBJ1-2 | TRBV6-6 | TRBD1 | CASSYRQGARDGYTF | TGTGCCAGCAGTTACCGTCAGGGGGCGCGAGACGGCTACACCTTC
13 | - | TRBJ2-7 | TRBV11-1 | TRBD1 | CASSSRDSMRVYF | TGTGCCAGCAGCTCCAGGGACAGCATGAGGGTGTACTTC
16 | - | TRBJ1-2 | TRBV4-3 | TRBD1 | CASSQGRQGAPDGYTF | TGCGCCAGCAGCCAAGGAAGGCAGGGGGCGCCGGATGGCTACACCTTC
14 | many | TRBJ2-1 | TRBV29-1 | TRBD2 | CSVESTSGYNEQFF | TGCAGCGTTGAATCTACTAGCGGTTACAATGAGCAGTTCTTC
12 | - | TRBJ1-1 | TRBV12-3/TRBV12-4 | - | CASSWGKTEAFF | TGTGCCAGCAGTTGGGGTAAGACTGAAGCTTTCTTT
16 | - | TRBJ2-3 | TRBV5-4 | TRBD2 | CASSVRLAGSTDTQYF | TGTGCCAGCAGCGTACGACTAGCGGGGAGCACAGATACGCAGTATTTT
14 | - | TRBJ2-3 | TRBV25-1 | - | CASTHSFRGYTQYF | TGTGCCAGCACCCACTCATTTCGGGGCTATACGCAGTATTTT
13 | - | TRBJ2-7 | TRBV7-9 | - | CASSYPQGREQYF | TGTGCCAGCAGTTATCCTCAGGGGCGGGAGCAGTACTTC
13 | once | TRBJ2-5 | TRBV5-1 | - | CASSREGQETQYF | TGCGCCAGCAGTAGGGAAGGTCAAGAGACCCAGTACTTC
16 | - | TRBJ2-7 | TRBV7-3 | - | CASSLRAAKSSYEQYF | TGTGCCAGCAGCTTAAGGGCAGCGAAGAGCTCCTACGAGCAGTACTTC
12 | many | TRBJ2-3 | TRBV9 | - | CASTTGGDTQYF | TGTGCCAGCACCACCGGAGGGGATACGCAGTATTTT
15 | medium-sized | TRBJ1-2 | TRBV7-9 | TRBD1 | CASSVGTGGPYGYTF | TGTGCCAGCAGCGTAGGGACAGGGGGTCCCTATGGCTACACCTTC
17 | - | TRBJ2-3 | TRBV4-1 | - | CASSQDDAGLLTDTQYF | TGCGCCAGCAGCCAAGATGACGCGGGGTTGCTGACAGATACGCAGTATTTT
14 | few | TRBJ1-3 | TRBV19 | TRBD1 | CATRTGSLGNTIYF | TGTGCCACTCGGACAGGATCACTTGGAAACACCATATATTTT
13 | few | TRBJ1-2 | TRBV2 | - | CASSVNLMLGYTF | TGTGCCAGCAGTGTTAACCTCATGTTAGGCTACACCTTC
16 | - | TRBJ2-3 | TRBV21-1 | - | CASSKVWTGGSDTQYF | TGTGCCAGCAGCAAAGTGTGGACAGGGGGATCAGATACGCAGTATTTT
13 | - | TRBJ2-7 | TRBV9 | - | CASSVAGSYEQYF | TGTGCCAGCAGCGTAGCAGGATCCTACGAGCAGTACTTC
14 | - | TRBJ2-2 | TRBV15 | TRBD2 | CATSITSEIGELFF | TGTGCCACCAGCATAACTAGCGAAATCGGGGAGCTGTTTTTT
10 | - | TRBJ1-1 | TRBV29-1 | - | CSVEEIRAFF | TGCAGCGTTGAGGAAATCCGAGCTTTCTTT
15 | - | TRBJ1-5 | TRBV19 | - | CASSPRKESNQPQHF | TGTGCCAGTAGCCCCAGAAAAGAAAGCAATCAGCCCCAGCATTTT
12 | many | TRBJ1-2 | TRBV6-6 | - | CASSPWGDGYTF | TGTGCCAGCAGCCCCTGGGGGGACGGCTACACCTTC
16 | - | TRBJ1-1 | TRBV18 | - | CASSPLAAPMNTEAFF | TGTGCCAGCTCACCACTGGCGGCTCCTATGAACACTGAAGCTTTCTTT
15 | - | TRBJ1-4 | TRBV2 | - | CASTWDPQRGEKLFF | TGTGCCAGCACCTGGGACCCCCAAAGGGGTGAAAAACTGTTTTTT
16 | - | TRBJ2-3 | TRBV15 | TRBD2 | CATSGGLAGGLDTQYF | TGTGCCACCAGCGGGGGACTAGCGGGAGGTTTAGATACGCAGTATTTT
15 | medium-sized | TRBJ2-5 | TRBV28 | TRBD2 | CASSGTGLAQETQYF | TGTGCCAGCAGTGGGACGGGACTAGCTCAAGAGACCCAGTACTTC
15 | - | TRBJ2-3 | TRBV30 | - | CAWSGILQSTDTQYF | TGTGCCTGGAGTGGGATCCTCCAGAGCACAGATACGCAGTATTTT
16 | once | TRBJ2-5 | TRBV5-1 | TRBD1 | CASSLARTGFGETQYF | TGCGCCAGCAGCTTGGCCAGGACAGGGTTCGGGGAGACCCAGTACTTC
14 | - | TRBJ2-5 | TRBV29-1 | - | CSVVGGQSWETQYF | TGCAGCGTCGTCGGAGGACAGTCATGGGAGACCCAGTACTTC
18 | few | TRBJ2-1 | TRBV2 | TRBD2 | CASSEGLGETSTYNEQFF | TGTGCCAGCAGTGAAGGTCTTGGGGAGACTAGCACCTACAATGAGCAGTTCTTC
15 | - | TRBJ2-5 | TRBV6-2/TRBV6-3 | - | CASSYLGTPTETQYF | TGTGCCAGCAGTTATTTAGGGACACCTACGGAGACCCAGTACTTC
14 | - | TRBJ2-3 | TRBV28 | - | CASSFSQRTDTQYF | TGTGCCAGCAGTTTTAGCCAGCGCACAGATACGCAGTATTTT
16 | - | TRBJ2-1 | TRBV18 | TRBD2 | CASSPTGTSGPNEQFF | TGTGCCAGCTCACCTACCGGGACTAGCGGACCAAATGAGCAGTTCTTC
13 | - | TRBJ2-3 | TRBV24-1 | - | CATSGQVTDTQYF | TGTGCCACCAGTGGGCAGGTCACAGATACGCAGTATTTT
18 | - | TRBJ2-1 | TRBV19 | TRBD2 | CASSIRVRGGPTYNEQFF | TGTGCCAGTAGTATTCGGGTTCGCGGGGGGCCTACCTACAATGAGCAGTTCTTC
13 | - | TRBJ2-7 | TRBV7-9 | - | CASTSMSSYEQYF | TGTGCCAGCACCTCTATGTCGTCCTACGAGCAGTACTTC
14 | - | TRBJ1-1 | TRBV18 | - | CASSPPGQNTEAFF | TGTGCCAGCTCACCGCCGGGACAGAACACTGAAGCTTTCTTT
17 | - | TRBJ2-2 | TRBV6-2/TRBV6-3 | - | CASSYSAAKPFTGELFF | TGTGCCAGCAGTTATTCTGCGGCAAAGCCCTTCACCGGGGAGCTGTTTTTT
14 | - | TRBJ2-7 | TRBV6-5 | TRBD1 | CASSFTGGSYEQYF | TGTGCCAGCAGCTTCACAGGGGGCTCCTACGAGCAGTACTTC
14 | - | TRBJ2-7 | TRBV5-4 | TRBD2 | CASSHGLAGDEQYF | TGTGCCAGCAGCCATGGACTAGCGGGGGACGAGCAGTACTTC
15 | few | TRBJ1-2 | TRBV5-6 | TRBD1 | CASSLTGGQDYGYTF | TGTGCCAGCAGCTTGACGGGGGGACAGGACTATGGCTACACCTTC
13 | - | TRBJ2-1 | TRBV7-2 | - | CASSLIWNNEQFF | TGTGCCAGCAGCTTGATCTGGAACAATGAGCAGTTCTTC
16 | few | TRBJ2-3 | TRBV5-1 | TRBD2 | CASSFGTSGGTDTQYF | TGCGCCAGCAGCTTCGGGACTAGCGGGGGAACAGATACGCAGTATTTT
15 | - | TRBJ2-5 | TRBV4-2 | TRBD2 | CASSQDLAGGETQYF | TGTGCCAGCAGCCAAGATTTAGCGGGAGGTGAGACCCAGTACTTC